This record concerns one T cell receptor (beta chain) sequence. The CDR3 extends over 14 amino acids. In the authors' methods: Amplification of reference gene primers was used by the study to estimate nucleated cell counts. Here immunoSEQ multiplex PCR was the method, and the copy in TCRdb shows in-frame clones only, minus some. V and J calls and clone size are copied from that table; D and trimming were computed from the DNA. The repertoire includes about 23,000 clones, roughly 94% of them detected once, and less than 4.5% sits in the top ten. The data were taken from a study of blood T cell repertoires in COVID-19. Study information: The samples span acute and convalescent COVID-19 from the United States, Italy and Spain.

The chain employs TRBV1 and TRBJ2-1; TRBD2 is taken as the D call from the table, unchecked against the DNA. TRBV1 is shown as a pseudogene. The source of this sequence is a woman aged 45-65 years with active COVID-19. Specimen: peripheral blood. CDR3 amino acids: CTSSQVLAYNEQFF. In DNA form, the CDR3 reads TGCACCAGCAGCCAAGTACTAGCCTACAATGAGCAGTTCTTC.